The 8 T cell receptor beta chains in this list originate from one sample, sequenced in a study of chemoradiotherapy in HPV16-positive cancers. Sequencing was performed with immunoSEQ multiplex PCR; in TCRdb, only in-frame clones are kept and a portion is missing. The repertoire holds 25,000 to 40,000 clones, with around 88% as singletons. Here the sequenced sample was blood, taken from a patient who underwent chemoradiotherapy. These receptors originate from a human donor with HPV-associated anogenital cancer.

The chain uses TRBV11-2 and TRBJ2-1, with 11 bases matching TRBD2. CDR1 and CDR2 from the germline V gene are SGHAT and FQNNGV. This CDR3 contains 15 residues. Trimming cost V 4 bases and J 9 bases; bases outside gene matches: 8. Written as DNA, the CDR3 is TGTGCCAGCAGCTCATTACTAGCGGGAGTCGGTGAGCAGTTCTTC. It codes for CASSSLLAGVGEQFF.

The rearrangement joins TRBV4-1 to TRBJ2-1; D not certain. V lost 3 bases and J 4 bases, leaving 4 bases between the germline ends. CDR3 length equals 12 residues. Germline values: CDR1 MGHRA, CDR2 YSYEKL. The CDR3 is CASSQTYNEQFF. In nucleotides, the CDR3 is TGCGCCAGCAGCCAGACGTACAATGAGCAGTTCTTC.

CDR3 in amino acids: CASSKKGGAHYGYTF. The CDR3 bases are TGTGCCAGCAGCAAGAAGGGGGGGGCGCACTATGGCTACACCTTC. This chain uses TRBV21-1 with TRBJ1-2. TRBV21-1 is a listed pseudogene. This CDR3 is built from 15 residues.

The V call is TRBV25-1, the J call TRBJ1-6; D remains unclear. This CDR3 has 13 residues. With 7 bases removed from V and 0 bases from J, the gap between germline ends came to 4 bases. Germline V gene lookup returns CDR1 MGHDK and CDR2 SYGVNS. The CDR3 here is CASKSSYNSPLHF. Here the CDR3 DNA reads TGTGCCAGCAAGAGCTCCTATAATTCACCCCTCCACTTT. Using reference TRBV25-1 and TRBJ1-6 for the parts outside the CDR3, the full variable domain is EADIYQTPRYLVIGTGKKITLECSQTMGHDKMYWYQQDPGMELHLIHYSYGVNSTEKGDLSSESTVSRIRTEHFPLTLESARPSHTSQYLCASKSSYNSPLHFGNGTRLTVT.

The chain combines TRBV7-2 with TRBJ2-3; 8 bases match TRBD2. CDR1 is SGHTA, CDR2 FQGNSA, per germline. The CDR3 contains 16 residues. Unmatched junction bases numbered 14, after V lost 4 bases and J lost 8 bases. For the CDR3, the DNA is TGTGCCAGCAGCTCCTTTTCTATCAAGGCGGGGGGTACGCAGTATTTT. It translates to CASSSFSIKAGGTQYF.

This rearrangement joins TRBV5-8 to TRBJ2-2; D gene uncertain. Germline V gene data show CDR1 as SGHTS and CDR2 as YDEGEE. The CDR3 runs to 13 residues. V lost 3 bases, J lost 6 bases, and 9 bases lay in between. Here the CDR3 DNA reads TGTGCCAGCAGCTGGCCCTTTGCCGGGGAGCTGTTTTTT. It encodes CASSWPFAGELFF.

This chain links TRBV6-5 with TRBJ2-3, with 9 bases lining up with TRBD1. The CDR3 runs to 13 residues. CDR1 MNHEY and CDR2 SVGAGI come from the germline V gene. The junction had 4 bases not matched to a gene; V was cut back by 6 bases and J by 6 bases. CDR3 sequence: CASRHRGLDTQYF. In DNA, the CDR3 is TGTGCCAGCAGGCACAGGGGGCTGGATACGCAGTATTTT.

V gene TRBV5-4 combines with J gene TRBJ2-6; D is unresolved. Deletions cut 1 base from V and 2 bases from J, with 7 bases between. The CDR3 is made up of 15 amino acids. CDR1 SGHNT and CDR2 YYREEE come from the germline V gene (reference sequence). The CDR3 loop reads CASSLPRAGANVLTF. CDR3 sequence (DNA): TGTGCCAGCAGCTTGCCCCGCGCTGGGGCCAACGTCCTGACTTTC.